This is a list of T cell receptor beta chains from one sample in a study of T cells in Graves' hyperthyroidism and ophthalmopathy. From the multiplex PCR reads, TCRdb called clonotypes with MiXCR, one entry per CDR3 protein. The profile covers fewer than 700,000 distinct CDR3 sequences, with roughly 15% appearing a single time and 15% to 20% taken by the ten largest. Sequenced: blood. The receptor source for this set is a woman aged 18-35 years with Graves' ophthalmopathy. CDR3s include the opening cysteine and the closing phenylalanine or tryptophan. The D gene is left open where the match is weak. Clone size is given for some rows only: seen once, a few or many times, or a class if the clone is expanded.

V: TRBV28
D: TRBD1
size: many
J: TRBJ2-2
CDR3: CASSWGWQGARNTGELFF
DNA: TGTGCCAGCAGTTGGGGATGGCAGGGGGCTCGGAACACCGGGGAGCTGTTTTTT

V: TRBV20-1
D: -
size: few
J: TRBJ2-2
CDR3: CSAREGITSPDTGELFF
DNA: TGCAGTGCTAGGGAAGGGATTACTAGCCCCGACACCGGGGAGCTGTTTTTT

V: TRBV19
D: TRBD2
size: few
J: TRBJ2-5
CDR3: CATKAGLAGKETQYF
DNA: TGTGCCACTAAGGCAGGACTAGCGGGAAAAGAGACCCAGTACTTC

V: TRBV28
D: -
size: many
J: TRBJ1-1
CDR3: CASSSPMNTEAFF
DNA: TGTGCCAGCAGTTCTCCCATGAACACTGAAGCTTTCTTT

V: TRBV7-2
D: -
size: -
J: TRBJ2-5
CDR3: CASSLRPGRGKETQYF
DNA: TGTGCCAGCAGCCTAAGACCGGGACGAGGGAAGGAGACCCAGTACTTC

V: TRBV3-1
D: TRBD1
size: many
J: TRBJ1-4
CDR3: CASSQPGGREKLFF
DNA: TGTGCCAGCAGCCAGCCAGGGGGCCGTGAAAAACTGTTTTTT

V: TRBV28
D: TRBD1
size: many
J: TRBJ1-4
CDR3: CASSLLGQGNEKLFF
DNA: TGTGCCAGCAGTTTATTGGGACAGGGCAATGAAAAACTGTTTTTT

V: TRBV7-2
D: -
size: few
J: TRBJ1-5
CDR3: CASSLAGERVQPQHF
DNA: TGTGCCAGCAGCTTGGCAGGGGAGCGGGTTCAGCCCCAGCATTTT

V: TRBV20-1
D: TRBD2
size: many
J: TRBJ2-1
CDR3: CSARDSGTSGHEQFF
DNA: TGCAGTGCTAGAGATAGCGGGACTAGCGGGCATGAGCAGTTCTTC

V: TRBV7-9
D: -
size: many
J: TRBJ2-7
CDR3: CASSLAGEQYF
DNA: TGCGCCAGCAGCTTGGCAGGGGAGCAGTACTTC

V: TRBV7-2
D: -
size: -
J: TRBJ1-6
CDR3: CASSLDQNSPLHF
DNA: TGTGCCAGCAGCTTAGACCAGAATTCACCCCTCCACTTT

V: TRBV16
D: -
size: many
J: TRBJ1-1
CDR3: CASSQSFSRGLMNTEAFF
DNA: TGTGCCAGCAGCCAATCATTCTCTCGCGGACTTATGAACACTGAAGCTTTCTTT

V: TRBV20-1
D: TRBD2
size: many
J: TRBJ2-1
CDR3: CSARWGGVGYNEQFF
DNA: TGCAGTGCTAGGTGGGGGGGAGTTGGGTACAATGAGCAGTTCTTC

V: TRBV19
D: TRBD1
size: -
J: TRBJ1-5
CDR3: CASSFLPGTGSDGGNQPQHF
DNA: TGTGCCAGTAGTTTCCTCCCCGGGACAGGCTCCGACGGAGGCAATCAGCCCCAGCATTTT

V: TRBV29-1
D: -
size: many
J: TRBJ1-1
CDR3: CSVEGALNTEAFF
DNA: TGCAGCGTTGAAGGGGCTTTGAACACTGAAGCTTTCTTT

V: TRBV7-8
D: -
size: many
J: TRBJ2-1
CDR3: CASSLGGTTYNEQFF
DNA: TGTGCCAGCAGCTTGGGCGGGACAACCTACAATGAGCAGTTCTTC

V: TRBV4-2
D: -
size: -
J: TRBJ1-2
CDR3: CASSQDPRMGYGYTF
DNA: TGTGCCAGCAGCCAAGATCCGAGGATGGGCTATGGCTACACCTTC

V: TRBV28
D: -
size: many
J: TRBJ1-2
CDR3: CASSPPSGRVYGYTF
DNA: TGTGCCAGCAGTCCCCCTTCGGGCAGGGTCTATGGCTACACCTTC

V: TRBV30
D: -
size: many
J: TRBJ2-7
CDR3: CAWSLKTSSESGYEQYF
DNA: TGTGCCTGGAGTCTAAAAACTTCTTCGGAATCAGGCTACGAGCAGTACTTC

V: TRBV2
D: -
size: many
J: TRBJ2-1
CDR3: CASSGAGVSDEQFF
DNA: TGTGCCAGCAGCGGGGCAGGGGTCTCGGATGAGCAGTTCTTC

V: TRBV28
D: -
size: few
J: TRBJ2-5
CDR3: CASSLYVKAETQYF
DNA: TGTGCCAGCAGTTTATATGTAAAGGCAGAGACCCAGTACTTC

V: TRBV18
D: -
size: many
J: TRBJ1-1
CDR3: CASAGEKNTEAFF
DNA: TGTGCCAGCGCGGGCGAAAAGAACACTGAAGCTTTCTTT

V: TRBV7-8
D: TRBD1
size: many
J: TRBJ1-2
CDR3: CASSLRTGVGGYTF
DNA: TGTGCCAGCAGCTTGCGGACAGGGGTTGGGGGCTACACCTTC

V: TRBV6-2/TRBV6-3
D: -
size: many
J: TRBJ2-2
CDR3: CASRVGGAGELFF
DNA: TGTGCCAGCAGAGTAGGTGGGGCCGGGGAGCTGTTTTTT

V: TRBV30
D: TRBD2
size: -
J: TRBJ2-3
CDR3: CAWSPQMRASGGAGGTDTQYF
DNA: TGTGCCTGGAGTCCGCAGATGAGAGCTAGCGGGGGGGCCGGAGGAACAGATACGCAGTATTTT

V: TRBV2
D: -
size: many
J: TRBJ2-3
CDR3: CASSGTAGSTDTQYF
DNA: TGTGCCAGCAGTGGGACAGCCGGTAGCACAGATACGCAGTATTTT

V: TRBV15
D: -
size: few
J: TRBJ1-2
CDR3: CATSRTTATVYGYTF
DNA: TGTGCCACCAGCAGGACGACAGCTACAGTCTATGGCTACACCTTC

V: TRBV12-3/TRBV12-4
D: TRBD1
size: many
J: TRBJ1-1
CDR3: CASRGRQGLNTEAFF
DNA: TGTGCCAGCAGGGGGAGACAGGGGTTGAACACTGAAGCTTTCTTT

V: TRBV5-8
D: TRBD1
size: -
J: TRBJ2-1
CDR3: CASSLTGGSYNEQFF
DNA: TGTGCCAGCAGCTTGACAGGGGGCTCCTACAATGAGCAGTTCTTC